The present TCR beta chain was sequenced within a study of blood T cell repertoires in COVID-19. About the research overall: T cells, B-cell-depleted T cells, or PBMCs provided the cDNA or gDNA that served as material.

The junction had 7 bases not matched to a gene; V was cut back by 6 bases and J by 5 bases. This CDR3 contains 14 residues. CDR1 and CDR2 from the germline V gene are LGHNT and FRNRAP. The table came from immunoSEQ multiplex PCR; TCRdb's copy has only in-frame clones and leaves some out. The sample yields 80,000 to 100,000 clones, 75% to 90% seen once. Sequences were obtained from peripheral blood. The chain links TRBV12-5 to TRBJ2-5, with TRBD2 identical over 9 bases. The receptor was isolated from a human donor with active COVID-19. The donor label of this sample is uncertain. The CDR3 bases are TGTGCTAGTGGCCAGAGCGGGGGGCGGGAGACCCAGTACTTC. It translates to CASGQSGGRETQYF.